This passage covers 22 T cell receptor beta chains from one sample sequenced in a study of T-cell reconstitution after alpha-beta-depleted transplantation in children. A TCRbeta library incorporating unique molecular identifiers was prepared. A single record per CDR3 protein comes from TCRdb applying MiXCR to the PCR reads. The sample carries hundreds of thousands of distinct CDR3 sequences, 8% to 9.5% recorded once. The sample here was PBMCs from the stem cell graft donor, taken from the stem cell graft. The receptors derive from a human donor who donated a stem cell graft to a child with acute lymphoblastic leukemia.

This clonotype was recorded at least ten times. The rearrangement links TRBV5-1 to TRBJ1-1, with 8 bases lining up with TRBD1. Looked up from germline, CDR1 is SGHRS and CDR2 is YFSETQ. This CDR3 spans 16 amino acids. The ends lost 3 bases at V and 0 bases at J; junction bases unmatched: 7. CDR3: CASSSWGRGLNTEAFF. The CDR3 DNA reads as TGCGCCAGCAGCTCCTGGGGCAGGGGGCTGAACACTGAAGCTTTCTTT.

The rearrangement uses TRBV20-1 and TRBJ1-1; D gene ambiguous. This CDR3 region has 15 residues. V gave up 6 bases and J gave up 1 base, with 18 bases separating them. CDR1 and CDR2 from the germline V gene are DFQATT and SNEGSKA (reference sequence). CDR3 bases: TGCAGTGCCAAATCCGCCGGGGAGGGGAACACTGAAGCTTTCTTT. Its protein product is CSAKSAGEGNTEAFF.

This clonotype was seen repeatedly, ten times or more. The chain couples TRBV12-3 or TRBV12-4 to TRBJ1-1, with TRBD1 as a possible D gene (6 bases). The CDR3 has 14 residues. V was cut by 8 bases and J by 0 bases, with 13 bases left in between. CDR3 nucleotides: TGTGCCAGCCAGGACAGAACTATGAACACTGAAGCTTTCTTT. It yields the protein CASQDRTMNTEAFF.

The CDR3 DNA sequence: TGTGCCAGCAGCTTTGGGGGGGCGCGTGGGACTGAAGCTTTCTTT. This gives the protein CASSFGGARGTEAFF. The chain combines TRBV11-2 with TRBJ1-1; possibly TRBD1 for D (6 bases). In germline, CDR1 is SGHAT, CDR2 FQNNGV. Trimming took 3 bases from V and 5 from J, leaving 16 bases between them. The CDR3 contains 15 residues.

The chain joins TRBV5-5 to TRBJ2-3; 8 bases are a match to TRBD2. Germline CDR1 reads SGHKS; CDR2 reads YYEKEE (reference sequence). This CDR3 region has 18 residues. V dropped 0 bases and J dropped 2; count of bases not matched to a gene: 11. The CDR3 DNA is TGTGCCAGCAGCTTGGATGGGCAGCGGGGGAGAGTCACAGATACGCAGTATTTT. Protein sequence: CASSLDGQRGRVTDTQYF.

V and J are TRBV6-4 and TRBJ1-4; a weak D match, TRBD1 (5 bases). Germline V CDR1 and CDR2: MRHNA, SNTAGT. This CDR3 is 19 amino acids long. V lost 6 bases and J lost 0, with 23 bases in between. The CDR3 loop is CASRTTRTYRSTTNEKLFF. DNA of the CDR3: TGTGCCAGCAGAACGACACGGACATACAGGTCAACAACTAATGAAAAACTGTTTTTT.

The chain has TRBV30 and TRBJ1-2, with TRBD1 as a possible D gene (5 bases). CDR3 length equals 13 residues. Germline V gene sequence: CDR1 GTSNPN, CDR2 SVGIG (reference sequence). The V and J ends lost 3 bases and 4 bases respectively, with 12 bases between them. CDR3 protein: CAWSGGLLYGYTF. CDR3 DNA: TGTGCCTGGAGCGGGGGACTTCTCTATGGCTACACCTTC.

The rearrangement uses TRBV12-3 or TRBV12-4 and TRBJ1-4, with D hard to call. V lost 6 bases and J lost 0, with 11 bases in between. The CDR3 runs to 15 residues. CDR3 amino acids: CASSLRNPTNEKLFF. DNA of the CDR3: TGTGCCAGCAGCCTACGGAACCCAACTAATGAAAAACTGTTTTTT.

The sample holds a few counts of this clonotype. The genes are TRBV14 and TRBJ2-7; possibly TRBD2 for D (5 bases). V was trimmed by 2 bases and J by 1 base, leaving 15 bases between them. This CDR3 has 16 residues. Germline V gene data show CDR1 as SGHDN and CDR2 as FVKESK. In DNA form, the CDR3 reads TGTGCCAGCAGCCAAACCTGGGCCGGGAAGTCCTACGAGCAGTACTTC. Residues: CASSQTWAGKSYEQYF.

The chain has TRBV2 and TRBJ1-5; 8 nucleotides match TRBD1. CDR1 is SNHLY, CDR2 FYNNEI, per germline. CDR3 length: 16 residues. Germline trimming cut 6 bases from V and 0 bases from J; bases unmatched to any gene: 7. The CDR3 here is CASRTGVWDSNQPQHF. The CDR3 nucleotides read TGTGCCAGCAGGACAGGGGTTTGGGATAGCAATCAGCCCCAGCATTTT.

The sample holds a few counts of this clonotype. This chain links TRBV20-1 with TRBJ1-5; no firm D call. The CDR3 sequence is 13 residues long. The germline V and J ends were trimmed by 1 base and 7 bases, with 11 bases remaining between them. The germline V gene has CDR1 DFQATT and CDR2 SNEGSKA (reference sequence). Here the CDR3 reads CSARGGVYQPQHF. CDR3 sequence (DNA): TGCAGTGCTAGAGGCGGGGTATACCAGCCCCAGCATTTT.

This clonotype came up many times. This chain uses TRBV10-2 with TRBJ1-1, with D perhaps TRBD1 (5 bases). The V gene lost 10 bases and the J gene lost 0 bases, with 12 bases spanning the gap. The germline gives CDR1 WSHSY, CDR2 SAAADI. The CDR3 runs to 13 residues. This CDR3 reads CATRQHMNTEAFF. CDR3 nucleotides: TGCGCCACGAGACAGCACATGAACACTGAAGCTTTCTTT.

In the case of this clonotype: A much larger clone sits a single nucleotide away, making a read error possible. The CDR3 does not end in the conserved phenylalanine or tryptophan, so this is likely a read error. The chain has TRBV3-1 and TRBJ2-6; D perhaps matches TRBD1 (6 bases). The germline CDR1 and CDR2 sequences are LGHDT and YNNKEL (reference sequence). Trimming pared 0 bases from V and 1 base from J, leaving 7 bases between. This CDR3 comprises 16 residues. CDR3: CASSQDTGSGANVLTY. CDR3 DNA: TGTGCCAGCAGCCAAGATACAGGGTCTGGGGCCAACGTCCTGACTTAC.

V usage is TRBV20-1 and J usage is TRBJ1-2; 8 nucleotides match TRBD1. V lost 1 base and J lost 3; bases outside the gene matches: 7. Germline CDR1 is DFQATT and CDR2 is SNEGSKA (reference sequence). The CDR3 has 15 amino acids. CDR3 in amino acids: CSARVRNRGDYGYTF. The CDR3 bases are TGCAGTGCTAGAGTCAGGAACAGGGGGGACTATGGCTACACCTTC.

Here the CDR3 DNA reads TGTGCCAGCAGACAGCCATGGAGCTCTGGAAACACCATATATTTT. This sequence encodes CASRQPWSSGNTIYF. The chain is built from TRBV12-3 or TRBV12-4 and TRBJ1-3; D remains ambiguous. This CDR3 comprises 15 residues. Trimming took 6 bases from V and 0 from J, leaving 12 bases between them.

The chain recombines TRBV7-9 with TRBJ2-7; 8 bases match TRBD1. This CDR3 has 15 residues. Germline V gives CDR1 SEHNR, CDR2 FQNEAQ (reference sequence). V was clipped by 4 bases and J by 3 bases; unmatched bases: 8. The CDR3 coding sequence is TGTGCCAGCAGCTCTGGGGGACAGGACCTCTACGAGCAGTACTTC. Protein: CASSSGGQDLYEQYF. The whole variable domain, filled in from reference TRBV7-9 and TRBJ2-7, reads DTGVSQNPRHKITKRGQNVTFRCDPISEHNRLYWYRQTLGQGPEFLTYFQNEAQLEKSRLLSDRFSAERPKGSFSTLEIQRTEQGDSAMYLCASSSGGQDLYEQYFGPGTRLTVT.

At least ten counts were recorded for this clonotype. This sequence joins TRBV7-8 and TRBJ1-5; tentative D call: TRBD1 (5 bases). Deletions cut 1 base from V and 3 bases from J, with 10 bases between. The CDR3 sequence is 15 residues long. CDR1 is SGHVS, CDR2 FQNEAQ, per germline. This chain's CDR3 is CASSLGGRSNQPQHF. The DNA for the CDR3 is TGTGCCAGCAGCTTAGGGGGACGGTCCAATCAGCCCCAGCATTTT.

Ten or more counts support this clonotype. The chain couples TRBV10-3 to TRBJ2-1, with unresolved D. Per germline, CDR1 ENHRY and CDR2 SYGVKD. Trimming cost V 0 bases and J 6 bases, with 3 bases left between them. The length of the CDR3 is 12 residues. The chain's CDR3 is CAISESSNEQFF. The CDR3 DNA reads TGTGCCATCAGTGAGTCGAGCAATGAGCAGTTCTTC.

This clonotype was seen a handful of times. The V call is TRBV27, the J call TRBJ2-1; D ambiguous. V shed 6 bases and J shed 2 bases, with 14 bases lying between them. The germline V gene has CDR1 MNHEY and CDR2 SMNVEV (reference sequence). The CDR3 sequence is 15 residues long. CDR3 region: CASSPGEFTYNEQFF. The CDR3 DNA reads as TGTGCCAGCAGCCCTGGCGAGTTTACCTACAATGAGCAGTTCTTC.

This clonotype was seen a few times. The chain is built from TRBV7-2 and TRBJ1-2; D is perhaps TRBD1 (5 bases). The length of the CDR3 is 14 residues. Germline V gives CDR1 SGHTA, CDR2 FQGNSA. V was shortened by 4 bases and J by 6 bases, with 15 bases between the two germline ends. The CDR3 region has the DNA TGTGCCAGCAGCTACAGTGGGGGTACGAATGGCTACACCTTC. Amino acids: CASSYSGGTNGYTF.

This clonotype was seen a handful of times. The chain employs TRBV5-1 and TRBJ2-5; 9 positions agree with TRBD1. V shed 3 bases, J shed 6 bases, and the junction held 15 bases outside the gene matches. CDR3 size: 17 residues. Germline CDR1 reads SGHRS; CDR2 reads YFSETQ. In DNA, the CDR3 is TGCGCCAGCAGCTCCACGCCGGGACAGGGAACCCCGAAGACCCAGTACTTC. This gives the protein CASSSTPGQGTPKTQYF.

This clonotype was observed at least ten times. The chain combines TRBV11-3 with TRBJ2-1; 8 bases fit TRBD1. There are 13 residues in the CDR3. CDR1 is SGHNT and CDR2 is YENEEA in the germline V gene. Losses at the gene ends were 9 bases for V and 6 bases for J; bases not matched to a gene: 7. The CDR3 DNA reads TGTGCCAGTTCGGGGACAGGCGTCAATGAGCAGTTCTTC. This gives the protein CASSGTGVNEQFF.